This T cell receptor beta chain appears in the sequencing data of a study of Ad26.COV2.S vaccination and SARS-CoV-2 variants. CDR3 length: 16 amino acids. Germline V gene sequence: CDR1 SEHNR, CDR2 FQNEAQ (reference sequence). The junction had 6 bases not matched to a gene; V was cut back by 4 bases and J by 1 base. Generated by immunoSEQ multiplex PCR, the TCRdb table keeps only in-frame clones and is missing some. The data contain roughly 680,000 clones, about 90% of them singletons. Indicated treatment: around 19 received Ad26.COV2.S at low or high dose, single or two shots; 5 received placebo; per-sample allocation not given. Samples analyzed were those drawn on day 63 after the first vaccine or placebo injection.

Here the sequenced sample was peripheral blood, taken in a trial of Ad26.COV2.S vaccine versus placebo. The chain carries TRBV7-9 and TRBJ2-2, with 7 bases that match TRBD1. The receptor's source is a person aged 18-60 years who received the Ad26.COV2.S COVID-19 vaccine or a placebo. The CDR3 DNA sequence: TGTGCCAGCAGCTCCTGGCGGACAGGGAACACCGGGGAGCTGTTTTTT. Translating gives CASSSWRTGNTGELFF.